A single sample is the source of the 28 T cell receptor beta chains below, sequenced in a study of identical twins. TCRdb independently ran MiXCR on the 5' RACE reads; one entry per CDR3 protein. The sample holds approximately 680,000 distinct CDR3 sequences, about 7% seen once. The same data also went into a second study, on yellow fever vaccine responses in identical twins.

The sample taken for sequencing was PBMCs. All receptors derive from a woman under 30 in good health.

This clonotype has just a few counts. V gene TRBV5-1 combines with J gene TRBJ2-2; a weak D match, TRBD1 (6 bases). The CDR3 length is 20 residues. Germline V gives CDR1 SGHRS, CDR2 YFSETQ. V lost 5 bases, J lost 6 bases, and 32 bases lay in between. The CDR3 protein is CASSRPTSIQGFIEAGELFF. The CDR3 coding sequence is TGCGCCAGCAGTCGTCCCACATCTATACAGGGTTTTATTGAGGCCGGGGAGCTGTTTTTT.

Only a few counts were recorded for this clonotype. V is TRBV10-3 and J is TRBJ2-2; 11 positions match TRBD1. This CDR3 has 14 residues. V trimming: 10 bases; J trimming: 9 bases; junction bases outside the gene matches: 10. Germline V CDR1 and CDR2: ENHRY, SYGVKD. CDR3 nucleotide sequence: TGTGCCACCGGGACAGGGGGATTAAACCGGGAGCTGTTTTTT. This gives the protein CATGTGGLNRELFF.

In this sample, this clonotype turned up many times. The V gene is TRBV20-1, the J gene TRBJ2-5, with D tentatively TRBD2 (5 bases). V was shortened by 5 bases and J by 4 bases, with 17 bases between the two germline ends. The CDR3 spans 14 residues. Germline values: CDR1 DFQATT, CDR2 SNEGSKA (reference sequence). The CDR3 spells CSAGSTGNLETQYF. CDR3 sequence (DNA): TGCAGTGCTGGGAGTACGGGGAACCTAGAGACCCAGTACTTC.

This clonotype was detected only a few times. The rearrangement links TRBV12-3 or TRBV12-4 to TRBJ2-3, with 11 bases fitting TRBD2. After removal of 5 bases from V and 4 bases from J, the junction contained 8 bases not matched to a gene. CDR3 length equals 16 residues. CDR3 bases: TGTGCCAGCAGTCCGGGACTAGCGGACCCGCCAGATACGCAGTATTTT. As protein: CASSPGLADPPDTQYF.

This clonotype has ten or more counts. J is TRBJ2-6 and V is TRBV6-5, with D possibly being TRBD1 (6 bases). The CDR3 sequence is 15 residues long. The germline V gene has CDR1 MNHEY and CDR2 SVGAGI. Trimming took 3 bases from V and 3 from J, leaving 9 bases between them. CDR3 region: CASSYRQVGANVLTF. The CDR3 region has the DNA TGTGCCAGCAGTTATCGACAGGTTGGGGCCAACGTCCTGACTTTC.

A few counts support this clonotype. The rearrangement uses TRBV29-1 and TRBJ2-3; D not resolved. The CDR3 loop spans 12 amino acids. Trimming took off 2 bases at V and 4 bases at J, with 7 bases between the two ends. The germline gives CDR1 SQVTM, CDR2 ANQGSEA. The CDR3 region has the DNA TGCAGCGTTGAACAGGTACCAGATACGCAGTATTTT. This sequence encodes CSVEQVPDTQYF.

This chain uses TRBV25-1 with TRBJ2-2, with D tentatively TRBD2 (6 bases). V gave up 4 bases and J gave up 4 bases, with 10 bases separating them. The CDR3 spans 14 residues. In germline, CDR1 is MGHDK, CDR2 SYGVNS. The DNA of the CDR3 is TGTGCCAGCAGTGGGGGGACTTTCACCGGGGAGCTGTTTTTT. The encoded protein is CASSGGTFTGELFF. The complete variable domain, with remaining parts taken from reference TRBV25-1 and TRBJ2-2, reads EADIYQTPRYLVIGTGKKITLECSQTMGHDKMYWYQQDPGMELHLIHYSYGVNSTEKGDLSSESTVSRIRTEHFPLTLESARPSHTSQYLCASSGGTFTGELFFGEGSRLTVL.

This clonotype was picked up many times. This chain connects TRBV29-1 to TRBJ2-5; 7 positions agree with TRBD2. Germline values: CDR1 SQVTM, CDR2 ANQGSEA. After removal of 6 bases from V and 4 bases from J, the junction contained 5 bases not matched to a gene. The CDR3 spans 12 residues. CDR3 residues: CSVRLAGETQYF. DNA of the CDR3: TGCAGCGTAAGACTAGCAGGAGAGACCCAGTACTTC.

This clonotype was found a few times. The J gene is TRBJ2-1, the V gene TRBV29-1; 9 bases line up with TRBD1. The germline V gene encodes CDR1 SQVTM and CDR2 ANQGSEA. Germline trimming cut 4 bases from V and 10 bases from J; bases unmatched to any gene: 8. The CDR3 is 13 residues long. CDR3: CSVAGQGLGEQFF. The DNA for the CDR3 is TGCAGCGTTGCGGGACAGGGTTTAGGGGAGCAGTTCTTC.

The V gene is TRBV15, the J gene TRBJ1-5, with 8 bases fitting TRBD1. The CDR3 extends over 14 amino acids. V was clipped by 5 bases and J by 5 bases; unmatched bases: 5. Germline lookup yields CDR1 LNHNV and CDR2 YYDKDF (reference sequence). Here the CDR3 reads CATSGRQGYQPQHF. In DNA form, the CDR3 reads TGTGCCACCAGCGGTCGACAGGGGTATCAGCCCCAGCATTTT.

In this sample, this clonotype turned up a few times. This chain joins TRBV6-2 or TRBV6-3 and TRBJ1-1; no reliable D call. From germline, CDR1 is MNHEY and CDR2 SVGEGT. This CDR3 contains 12 residues. V was shortened by 3 bases and J by 10 bases, with 12 bases between the two germline ends. The CDR3 region is CASSYSPRGAFF. The CDR3 region has the DNA TGTGCCAGCAGTTATTCCCCCAGAGGAGCTTTCTTT.

This clonotype was picked up many times. This sequence joins TRBV7-8 and TRBJ1-5; 7 positions agree with TRBD1. After removal of 5 bases from V and 7 bases from J, the junction contained 8 bases not matched to a gene. Germline V gives CDR1 SGHVS, CDR2 FQNEAQ. This CDR3 spans 14 amino acids. CDR3 in DNA: TGTGCCAGCAGCCCAGGGACAGCGGAGCAGCCCCAGCATTTT. This codes for CASSPGTAEQPQHF.

This clonotype was observed a handful of times. This sequence joins TRBV3-1 and TRBJ2-7; TRBD2 is a possible D gene (5 bases). Germline assignment: CDR1 LGHDT and CDR2 YNNKEL (reference sequence). The CDR3 sequence is 15 residues long. V was clipped by 0 bases and J by 0 bases, with 9 bases between them. CDR3 bases: TGTGCCAGCAGCCAAGATGATAGCGCCTCCTACGAGCAGTACTTC. Translating gives CASSQDDSASYEQYF.

The chain links TRBV15 to TRBJ2-7, with 10 bases aligning to TRBD1. Germline assignment: CDR1 LNHNV and CDR2 YYDKDF (reference sequence). The length of the CDR3 is 15 residues. V shed 1 base, J shed 0 bases, and the junction held 0 bases outside the gene matches. The CDR3 loop reads CATSRGQGASYEQYF. The CDR3 DNA reads as TGTGCCACCAGCAGAGGACAGGGGGCCTCCTACGAGCAGTACTTC. Combining the CDR3 with reference TRBV15 and TRBJ2-7 gives the whole variable domain DAMVIQNPRYQVTQFGKPVTLSCSQTLNHNVMYWYQQKSSQAPKLLFHYYDKDFNNEADTPDNFQSRRPNTSFCFLDIRSPGLGDTAMYLCATSRGQGASYEQYFGPGTRLTVT.

This clonotype was seen a handful of times. The V gene is TRBV20-1, the J gene TRBJ2-3, with TRBD1 identical over 8 bases. Germline values: CDR1 DFQATT, CDR2 SNEGSKA (reference sequence). Losses at the gene ends were 1 base for V and 11 bases for J; bases not matched to a gene: 5. The length of the CDR3 is 12 residues. CDR3 loop: CSARGEGTGQYF. DNA of the CDR3: TGCAGTGCTAGAGGGGAAGGGACAGGGCAGTATTTT.

This clonotype was seen more than once but under ten times. This chain joins TRBV5-1 and TRBJ1-1, with D hard to call. Between the trimmed V and J ends, which lost 5 bases and 0 bases, there was a span of 11 bases. Germline V gives CDR1 SGHRS, CDR2 YFSETQ. This CDR3 contains 14 residues. The CDR3 coding sequence is TGCGCCAGCAGGTCCGGTCAGATGAACACTGAAGCTTTCTTT. It encodes CASRSGQMNTEAFF.

This clonotype was seen at least ten times. The V gene is TRBV28, the J gene TRBJ2-7; D gene uncertain. Trimming cost V 2 bases and J 1 base, with 6 bases left between them. Germline CDR1 reads MDHEN; CDR2 reads SYDVKM. The CDR3 loop spans 13 amino acids. CDR3 region: CASSLRQSYEQYF. In nucleotides, the CDR3 is TGTGCCAGCAGTTTACGCCAGTCCTACGAGCAGTACTTC.

This clonotype appeared a few times. The chain carries TRBV29-1 and TRBJ1-5; D is uncertain. The CDR3 has 12 residues. Trimming shortened V by 4 bases and J by 3 bases, and 7 bases separated the two germline ends. The germline gives CDR1 SQVTM, CDR2 ANQGSEA. DNA of the CDR3: TGCAGCGTTGGTGGGCCCAATCAGCCCCAGCATTTT. It translates to CSVGGPNQPQHF.

This clonotype was seen at least ten times. This chain joins TRBV6-5 and TRBJ2-1; 8 bases are shared with TRBD1. Germline V gene lookup returns CDR1 MNHEY and CDR2 SVGAGI. The CDR3 length is 15 residues. J gave up 1 base and V 3 bases, and 2 bases lay outside the gene matches. CDR3 sequence (DNA): TGTGCCAGCAGTTATAACAGGGGGTCCTACAATGAGCAGTTCTTC. The encoded protein is CASSYNRGSYNEQFF.

This clonotype was counted between two and nine times. A read error may produce the germline difference seen at one junction end. V gene TRBV5-1 combines with J gene TRBJ2-5; no reliable D call. The length of the CDR3 is 12 residues. Germline-derived CDR1 and CDR2 are SGHRS and YFSETQ. CDR3 amino acids: CASRFGRETQYF. The CDR3 DNA follows: TGCGCCAGCCGCTTTGGTAGAGAGACCCAGTACTTC.

This clonotype has only a few counts. The genes are TRBV11-2 and TRBJ2-3; the match to TRBD2 covers 12 bases. This CDR3 comprises 16 residues. Germline V gene sequence: CDR1 SGHAT, CDR2 FQNNGV. V lost 5 bases, J lost 7 bases, and 10 bases stayed unmatched. The CDR3 reads CASSPRLAGEPNTQYF. For the CDR3, the DNA is TGTGCCAGCAGCCCAAGACTAGCGGGGGAGCCCAATACGCAGTATTTT.

This rearrangement joins TRBV4-1 to TRBJ2-1; 8 bases fit TRBD1. Germline trimming cut 4 bases from V and 15 bases from J; bases unmatched to any gene: 8. This CDR3 is built from 12 residues. Looked up from germline, CDR1 is MGHRA and CDR2 is YSYEKL. This CDR3 reads CASSPRTGYLFF. In DNA form, the CDR3 reads TGCGCCAGCAGCCCCCGGACAGGGTACCTGTTCTTC.

This clonotype was seen a few times. The V call is TRBV3-1, the J call TRBJ2-2; 9 positions agree with TRBD2. The CDR3 loop spans 18 amino acids. The germline V gene has CDR1 LGHDT and CDR2 YNNKEL (reference sequence). Germline trimming cut 4 bases from V and 1 base from J; bases unmatched to any gene: 10. CDR3 protein: CASSLDILAGQNTGELFF. The CDR3 DNA is TGTGCCAGCAGCCTTGATATTCTAGCGGGGCAGAACACCGGGGAGCTGTTTTTT.

This chain links TRBV4-1 with TRBJ1-6; D might be TRBD1 (6 bases). Germline assignment: CDR1 MGHRA and CDR2 YSYEKL. CDR3 length: 15 amino acids. V shed 1 base and J shed 10 bases, with 14 bases lying between them. The CDR3 is CASSQVSGEWSPLHF. The CDR3 DNA is TGCGCCAGCAGCCAAGTTTCAGGGGAATGGTCACCCCTCCACTTT.

There are a few counts of this clonotype. The V and J genes are TRBV19 and TRBJ1-4, with D hard to call. Germline CDR1 reads LNHDA; CDR2 reads SQIVND (reference sequence). The CDR3 runs to 15 residues. V lost 4 bases to trimming and J lost 7 bases, with 16 bases between them. The CDR3 bases are TGTGCCAGTAGTACCAGCGGGGTTGGTACTGAAAAACTGTTTTTT. This codes for CASSTSGVGTEKLFF. The complete variable domain, with remaining parts taken from reference TRBV19 and TRBJ1-4, reads DGGITQSPKYLFRKEGQNVTLSCEQNLNHDAMYWYRQDPGQGLRLIYYSQIVNDFQKGDIAEGYSVSREKKESFPLTVTSAQKNPTAFYLCASSTSGVGTEKLFFGSGTQLSVL.

This chain connects TRBV25-1 to TRBJ2-3; 7 bases align to TRBD1. V trimming: 2 bases; J trimming: 1 base; junction bases outside the gene matches: 3. This CDR3 spans 15 amino acids. Germline CDR1 MGHDK, CDR2 SYGVNS. The CDR3 bases are TGTGCCAGCAGTGAACCCGGGACAGGCACAGATACGCAGTATTTT. Translated: CASSEPGTGTDTQYF.

This rearrangement joins TRBV5-5 to TRBJ2-1, with unresolved D. The CDR3 extends over 15 amino acids. V was pared by 4 bases and J by 8 bases, with 19 bases between. The germline V gene encodes CDR1 SGHKS and CDR2 YYEKEE (reference sequence). In nucleotides, the CDR3 is TGTGCCAGCAGCCCGGAAGGACCAATTAGGGATGAGCAGTTCTTC. This encodes CASSPEGPIRDEQFF.

This clonotype occurred many times. This chain connects TRBV11-2 to TRBJ2-1; D is unclear. Per germline, CDR1 SGHAT and CDR2 FQNNGV. This CDR3 is built from 14 residues. Trimming stripped 1 base from V and 5 bases from J, with 9 bases between. CDR3 bases: TGTGCCAGCAGCTTAGCTATAGGGAACAATGAGCAGTTCTTC. It translates to CASSLAIGNNEQFF.